This passage covers 17 T cell receptor beta chains from one sample sequenced in a study of blood T cell repertoires in COVID-19. The table came from immunoSEQ multiplex PCR; TCRdb's copy has only in-frame clones and leaves some out. The sample holds roughly 360,000 clones, about 90% seen once. The sample taken for sequencing was PBMCs or T cells enriched from blood (not recorded which). These receptors were collected from a man aged 25 to 40 who had recovered from COVID-19.

This clone was recorded only once. The chain is built from TRBV4-1 and TRBJ2-7; possibly TRBD2 for D (6 bases). The CDR3 is 15 amino acids. Per the germline V gene, CDR1 is MGHRA and CDR2 is YSYEKL. V was clipped by 4 bases and J by 0 bases, with 13 bases between them. This CDR3 is CASSPPGLNSYEQYF. The CDR3, as DNA: TGCGCCAGCAGCCCACCGGGACTGAACTCCTACGAGCAGTACTTC.

The CDR3 DNA is TGTGCCAGCAGCTACCCGACAGGGGGGGTGTCCTATGGCTACACCTTC. This gives the protein CASSYPTGGVSYGYTF. The chain employs TRBV7-9 and TRBJ1-2; 9 nucleotides agree with TRBD1. V lost 4 bases to trimming and J lost 4 bases; unmatched junction nucleotides: 10. This CDR3 is built from 16 residues. The V gene's germline CDR1 is SEHNR and CDR2 FQNEAQ (reference sequence).

The gene calls are TRBV6-5 and TRBJ1-1, with D hard to call. Germline-derived CDR1 and CDR2 are MNHEY and SVGAGI. V dropped 5 bases and J dropped 1 base, with 14 bases sitting between them. CDR3 size: 15 residues. The CDR3, as DNA: TGTGCCAGCAGTCCTACCTGGAGGACGAACACTGAAGCTTTCTTT. This translates into CASSPTWRTNTEAFF.

The chain combines TRBV5-1 with TRBJ1-2, with 7 bases identical to TRBD1. The CDR3 extends over 13 amino acids. Per germline, CDR1 SGHRS and CDR2 YFSETQ. Trimming at V came to 4 bases and at J to 7 bases, leaving 7 bases not matched to a gene. The CDR3 DNA follows: TGCGCCAGCAGCCCAGAGGGGGCCGGTGGCTACACCTTC. It codes for CASSPEGAGGYTF. Combining the CDR3 with reference TRBV5-1 and TRBJ1-2 gives the whole variable domain KAGVTQTPRYLIKTRGQQVTLSCSPISGHRSVSWYQQTPGQGLQFLFEYFSETQRNKGNFPGRFSGRQFSNSRSEMNVSTLELGDSALYLCASSPEGAGGYTFGSGTRLTVV.

The rearrangement uses TRBV13 and TRBJ2-1, with TRBD2 matching over 11 bases. V trimming: 5 bases; J trimming: 5 bases; junction bases outside the gene matches: 14. The CDR3 covers 18 residues. CDR1 is PRHDT, CDR2 FYEKMQ, per germline (reference sequence). CDR3 nucleotides: TGTGCCAGCAGCAGGAGGCACCAGACTAGCGGGGAGAACAATGAGCAGTTCTTC. Translated, it gives CASSRRHQTSGENNEQFF.

Only one count was recorded for this clone. The chain uses TRBV4-1 and TRBJ2-1; D gene ambiguous. Germline V gene lookup returns CDR1 MGHRA and CDR2 YSYEKL. The V gene lost 0 bases and the J gene lost 0 bases, with 12 bases spanning the gap. The CDR3 totals 17 residues. In DNA, the CDR3 is TGCGCCAGCAGCCAAGAAGGAGTGGGTAACTCCTACAATGAGCAGTTCTTC. It specifies CASSQEGVGNSYNEQFF.

The V gene is TRBV5-1, the J gene TRBJ2-3, with TRBD2 as a possible D gene (5 bases). V lost 0 bases, J lost 4 bases, and 15 bases lay in between. CDR1 is SGHRS, CDR2 YFSETQ, per germline. The CDR3 has 16 residues. The CDR3 is CASSLGLAPRSDTQYF. Here the CDR3 DNA reads TGCGCCAGCAGCTTGGGCCTAGCTCCCCGCTCAGATACGCAGTATTTT.

This chain links TRBV7-9 with TRBJ1-1, with 8 bases that match TRBD1. Germline V lookup: CDR1 SEHNR, CDR2 FQNEAQ (reference sequence). J lost 0 bases, V lost 5 bases, and 5 bases had no gene match. The CDR3 is 15 amino acids. CDR3 bases: TGTGCCAGCAGCCCCCGGACAGGGATGAACACTGAAGCTTTCTTT. This translates into CASSPRTGMNTEAFF.

The V and J genes are TRBV12-3 or TRBV12-4 and TRBJ2-1, with TRBD1 identical over 9 bases. Trimming took 5 bases from V and 14 from J; bases not matched to a gene: 10. The CDR3 covers 13 residues. CDR3 bases: TGTGCCAGCAGTCCGGACAGGGGTTCCCCGGAGTTCTTC. Translation gives CASSPDRGSPEFF.

The rearrangement uses TRBV5-5 and TRBJ1-2; D is undetermined. From germline, CDR1 is SGHKS and CDR2 YYEKEE (reference sequence). CDR3 length: 15 residues. Trimming shortened V by 2 bases and J by 1 base, and 12 bases separated the two germline ends. The CDR3 sequence: CASSFMSEINYGYTF. The DNA for the CDR3 is TGTGCCAGCAGCTTTATGTCGGAGATTAACTATGGCTACACCTTC.

The chain couples TRBV7-2 to TRBJ1-1; maybe TRBD1 (6 bases). The germline CDR1 and CDR2 sequences are SGHTA and FQGNSA. The CDR3 has 14 residues. V was shortened by 5 bases and J by 4 bases, with 14 bases between the two germline ends. The CDR3 region has the DNA TGTGCCAGCAGCCCTGGACAGCGGACCACTGAAGCTTTCTTT. Amino acids: CASSPGQRTTEAFF.

The gene calls are TRBV11-2 and TRBJ2-1; tentatively, D is TRBD2 (5 bases). Deletions cut 1 base from V and 8 bases from J, with 12 bases between. The CDR3 contains 14 residues. Germline V gene sequence: CDR1 SGHAT, CDR2 FQNNGV. CDR3 sequence (DNA): TGTGCCAGCAGCTTAGGACTACCTCCTGATGAGCAGTTCTTC. Its protein is CASSLGLPPDEQFF.

The chain employs TRBV15 and TRBJ2-7; possibly TRBD2 for D (6 bases). Germline assignment: CDR1 LNHNV and CDR2 YYDKDF (reference sequence). V lost 0 bases and J 0 bases, leaving 9 bases between the germline ends. There are 15 residues in the CDR3. The CDR3 bases are TGTGCCACCAGCAGAGACCTAGCGAACTCCTACGAGCAGTACTTC. This encodes CATSRDLANSYEQYF.

This clone has only one observation. The chain uses TRBV5-1 and TRBJ2-7, with TRBD2 matching over 10 bases. This CDR3 spans 16 amino acids. J was trimmed by 2 bases and V by 4 bases; bases with no gene match: 9. Looked up from germline, CDR1 is SGHRS and CDR2 is YFSETQ. Here the CDR3 reads CASSLTLAGVPYEQYF. In nucleotides, the CDR3 is TGCGCCAGCAGCCTGACTCTAGCGGGGGTACCCTACGAGCAGTACTTC.

The CDR3 nucleotides read TGTGCCAGCAGCGACAGGGGGCGCTTTGATGGCTACACCTTC. Translation: CASSDRGRFDGYTF. The V gene is TRBV6-5, the J gene TRBJ1-2, with 10 bases aligning to TRBD1. The CDR3 extends over 14 amino acids. Germline-derived CDR1 and CDR2 are MNHEY and SVGAGI. V lost 6 bases to trimming and J lost 6 bases; unmatched junction nucleotides: 7.

V and J are TRBV19 and TRBJ1-1; D is perhaps TRBD1 (5 bases). This CDR3 comprises 15 residues. V lost 4 bases, J lost 6 bases, and 18 bases lay in between. Per the germline V gene, CDR1 is LNHDA and CDR2 is SQIVND (reference sequence). CDR3 amino acids: CASSSDSAPQPEAFF. The CDR3 coding sequence is TGTGCCAGTAGTAGCGACAGTGCCCCCCAGCCTGAAGCTTTCTTT. The entire variable domain, with the rest obtained from reference TRBV19 and TRBJ1-1, is as follows: DGGITQSPKYLFRKEGQNVTLSCEQNLNHDAMYWYRQDPGQGLRLIYYSQIVNDFQKGDIAEGYSVSREKKESFPLTVTSAQKNPTAFYLCASSSDSAPQPEAFFGQGTRLTVV.

The gene calls are TRBV30 and TRBJ1-2; 9 nucleotides match TRBD1. Looked up from germline, CDR1 is GTSNPN and CDR2 is SVGIG (reference sequence). V dropped 3 bases and J dropped 7; count of bases not matched to a gene: 12. The CDR3 is made up of 15 amino acids. CDR3 in amino acids: CAWSPDRGVYGGYTF. CDR3 DNA sequence: TGTGCCTGGAGCCCGGACAGGGGAGTCTATGGTGGCTACACCTTC.